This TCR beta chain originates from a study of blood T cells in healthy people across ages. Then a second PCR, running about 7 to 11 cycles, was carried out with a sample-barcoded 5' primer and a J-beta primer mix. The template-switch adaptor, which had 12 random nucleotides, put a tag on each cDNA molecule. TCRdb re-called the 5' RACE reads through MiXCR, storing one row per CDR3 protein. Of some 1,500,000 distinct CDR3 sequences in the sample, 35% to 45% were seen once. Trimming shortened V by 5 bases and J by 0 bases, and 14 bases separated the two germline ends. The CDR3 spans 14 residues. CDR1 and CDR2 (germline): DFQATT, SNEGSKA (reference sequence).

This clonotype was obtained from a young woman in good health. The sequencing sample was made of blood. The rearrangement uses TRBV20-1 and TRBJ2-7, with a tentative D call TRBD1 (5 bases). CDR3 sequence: CSADRRPSSYEQYF. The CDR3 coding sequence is TGCAGTGCTGACAGACGACCAAGCTCCTACGAGCAGTACTTC.